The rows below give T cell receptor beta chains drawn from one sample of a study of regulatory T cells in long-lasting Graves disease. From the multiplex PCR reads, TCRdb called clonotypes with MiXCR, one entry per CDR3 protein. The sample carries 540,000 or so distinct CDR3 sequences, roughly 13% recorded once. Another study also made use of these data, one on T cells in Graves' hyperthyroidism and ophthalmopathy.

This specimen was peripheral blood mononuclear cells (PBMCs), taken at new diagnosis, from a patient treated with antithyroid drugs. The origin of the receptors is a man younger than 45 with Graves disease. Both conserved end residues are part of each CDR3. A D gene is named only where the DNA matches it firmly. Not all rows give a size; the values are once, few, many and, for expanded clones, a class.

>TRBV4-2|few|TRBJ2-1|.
TGTGCCAGCAGCCTTCGGACGGTTTCGAGCTCCTACAATGAGCAGTTCTTC
CASSLRTVSSSYNEQFF
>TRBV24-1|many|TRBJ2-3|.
TGTGCCACCAGTGACCGCACTACGAGCACAGATACGCAGTATTTT
CATSDRTTSTDTQYF
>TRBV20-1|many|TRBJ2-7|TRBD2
TGCAGTGCTCGAGGTGCCGGGACTAGCGGGGTGGGCTCCTACGAGCAGTACTTC
CSARGAGTSGVGSYEQYF
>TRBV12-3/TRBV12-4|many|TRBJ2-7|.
TGCGCCAGCAGCTTGCAGGGTAGTTCCTACGAGCAGTACTTC
CASSLQGSSYEQYF
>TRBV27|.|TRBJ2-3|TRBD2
TGTGCCAGCAGTTTTATGGGCGATAACTCGGGGAGACTAGCGGGGGGGGCAGATACGCAGTATTTT
CASSFMGDNSGRLAGGADTQYF
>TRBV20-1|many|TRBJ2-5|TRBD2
TGCAGTGCGGGGGCGGGAGGGAGAGAGACCCAGTACTTC
CSAGAGGRETQYF
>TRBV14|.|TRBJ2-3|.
TGTGCCAGCAGCCAAGCACGCCGGACGCAGTATTTT
CASSQARRTQYF
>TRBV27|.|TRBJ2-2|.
TGTGCCAGCAGTTCTAAGAACACCGGGGAGCTGTTTTTT
CASSSKNTGELFF
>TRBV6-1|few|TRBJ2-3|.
TGTGCCAGCAGTAAGATAGGGGGCACAGATACGCAGTATTTT
CASSKIGGTDTQYF
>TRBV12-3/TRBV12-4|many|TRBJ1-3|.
TGTGCCAGCAGCCCCAACCAAACCCCGTACCTAGCAGGGATATATTTT
CASSPNQTPYLAGIYF
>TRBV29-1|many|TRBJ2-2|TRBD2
TGCAGCGTTGTGTGGGGGGGCACCGGGGAGCTGTTTTTT
CSVVWGGTGELFF
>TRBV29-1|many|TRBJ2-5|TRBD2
TGCAGCGCCGCCCCACTAGCGGGAGGAGAGACCCAGTACTTC
CSAAPLAGGETQYF
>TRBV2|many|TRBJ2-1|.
TGTGCCAGCAGTGAAGCGCTTCTAGATTACAATGAGCAGTTCTTC
CASSEALLDYNEQFF
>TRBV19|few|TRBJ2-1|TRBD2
TGTGCCAGTAGTGCGACTAGCGGAACCTACAATGAGCAGTTCTTC
CASSATSGTYNEQFF
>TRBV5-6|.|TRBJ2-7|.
TGTGCCAGCAGCTTCGGGGGCGCGGAGCAGTACTTC
CASSFGGAEQYF
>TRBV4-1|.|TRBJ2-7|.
TGCGCCAGCAGCCAAGTATCGCAGGGAAACGAGCAGTACTTC
CASSQVSQGNEQYF
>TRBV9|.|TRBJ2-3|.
TGTGCCAGCAGCGTAGACGCGGGAGAGGGGGCAGATACGCAGTATTTT
CASSVDAGEGADTQYF
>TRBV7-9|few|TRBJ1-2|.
TGTGCCAGCAGCTTACTCTTCGGAAATGGCTACACCTTC
CASSLLFGNGYTF